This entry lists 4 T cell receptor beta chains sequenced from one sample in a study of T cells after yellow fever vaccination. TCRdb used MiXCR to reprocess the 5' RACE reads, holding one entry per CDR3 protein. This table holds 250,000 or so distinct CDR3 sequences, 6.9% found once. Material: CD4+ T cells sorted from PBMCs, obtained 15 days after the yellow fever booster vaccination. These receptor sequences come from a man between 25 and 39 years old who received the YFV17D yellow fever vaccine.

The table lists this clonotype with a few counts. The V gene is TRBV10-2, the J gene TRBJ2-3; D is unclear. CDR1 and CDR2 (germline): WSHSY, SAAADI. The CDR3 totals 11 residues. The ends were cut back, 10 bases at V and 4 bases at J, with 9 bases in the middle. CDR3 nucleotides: TGCGCCAATCCCCCCGCAGATACGCAGTATTTT. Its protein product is CANPPADTQYF.

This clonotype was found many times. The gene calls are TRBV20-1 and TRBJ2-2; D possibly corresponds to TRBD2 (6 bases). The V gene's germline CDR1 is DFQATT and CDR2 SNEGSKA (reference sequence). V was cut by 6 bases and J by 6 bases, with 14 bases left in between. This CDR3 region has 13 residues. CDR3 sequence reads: CSASGLSAGELFF. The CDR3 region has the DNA TGCAGTGCCTCGGGACTCAGCGCCGGGGAGCTGTTTTTT.

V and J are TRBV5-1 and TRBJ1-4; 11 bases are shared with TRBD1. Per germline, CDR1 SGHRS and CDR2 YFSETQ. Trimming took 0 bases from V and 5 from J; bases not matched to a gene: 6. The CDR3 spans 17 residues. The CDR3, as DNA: TGCGCCAGCAGCTTGGGGACAGGGGGCGGCACAAATGAAAAACTGTTTTTT. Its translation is CASSLGTGGGTNEKLFF.

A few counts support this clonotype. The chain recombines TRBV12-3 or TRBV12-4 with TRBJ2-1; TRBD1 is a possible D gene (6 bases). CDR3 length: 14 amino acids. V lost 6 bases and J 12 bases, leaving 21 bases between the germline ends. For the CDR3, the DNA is TGTGCCAGCAGCCCCTCCACAGGGCGAAGCCGGCAGTTCTTC. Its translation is CASSPSTGRSRQFF.